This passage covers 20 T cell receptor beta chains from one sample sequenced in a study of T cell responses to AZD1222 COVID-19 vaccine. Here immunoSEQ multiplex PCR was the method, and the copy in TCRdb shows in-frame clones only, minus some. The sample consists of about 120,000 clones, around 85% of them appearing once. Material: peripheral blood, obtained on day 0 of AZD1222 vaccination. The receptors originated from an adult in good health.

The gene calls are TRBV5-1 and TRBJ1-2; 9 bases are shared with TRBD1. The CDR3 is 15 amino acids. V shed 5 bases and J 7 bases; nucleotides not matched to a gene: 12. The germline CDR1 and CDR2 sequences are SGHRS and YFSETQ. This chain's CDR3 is CASRPDTGTGSGYTF. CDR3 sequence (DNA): TGCGCCAGCAGACCCGACACCGGGACAGGGTCTGGCTACACCTTC.

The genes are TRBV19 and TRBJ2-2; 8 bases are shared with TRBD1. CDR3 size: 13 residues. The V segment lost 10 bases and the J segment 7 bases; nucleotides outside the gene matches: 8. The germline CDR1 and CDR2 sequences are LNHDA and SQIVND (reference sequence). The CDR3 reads CATTITGGGELFF. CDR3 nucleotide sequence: TGTGCCACAACAATCACAGGGGGCGGGGAGCTGTTTTTT.

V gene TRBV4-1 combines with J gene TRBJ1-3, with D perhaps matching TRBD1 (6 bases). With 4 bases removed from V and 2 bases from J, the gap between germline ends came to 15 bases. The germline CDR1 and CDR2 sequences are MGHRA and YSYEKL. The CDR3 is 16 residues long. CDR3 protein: CASSPHRQAPGNTIYF. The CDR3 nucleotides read TGCGCCAGCAGCCCACATCGACAGGCCCCTGGAAACACCATATATTTT.

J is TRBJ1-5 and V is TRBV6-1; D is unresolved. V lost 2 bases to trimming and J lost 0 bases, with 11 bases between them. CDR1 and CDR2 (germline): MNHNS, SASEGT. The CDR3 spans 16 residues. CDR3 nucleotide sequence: TGTGCCAGCAGTGAACTGGCAGGATATAGCAATCAGCCCCAGCATTTT. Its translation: CASSELAGYSNQPQHF.

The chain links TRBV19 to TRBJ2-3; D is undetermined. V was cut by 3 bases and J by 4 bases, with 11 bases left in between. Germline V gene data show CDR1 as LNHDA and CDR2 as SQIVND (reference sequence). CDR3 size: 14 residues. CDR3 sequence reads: CASSIGQQADTQYF. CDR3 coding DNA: TGTGCCAGTAGTATCGGGCAGCAGGCAGATACGCAGTATTTT.

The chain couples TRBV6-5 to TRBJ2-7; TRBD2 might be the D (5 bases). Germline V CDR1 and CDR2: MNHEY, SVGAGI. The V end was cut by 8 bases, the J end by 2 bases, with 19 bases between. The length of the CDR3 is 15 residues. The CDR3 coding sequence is TGTGCCAGCTCCTTCCCGAGCGGCGGCACCTACGAGCAGTACTTC. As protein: CASSFPSGGTYEQYF.

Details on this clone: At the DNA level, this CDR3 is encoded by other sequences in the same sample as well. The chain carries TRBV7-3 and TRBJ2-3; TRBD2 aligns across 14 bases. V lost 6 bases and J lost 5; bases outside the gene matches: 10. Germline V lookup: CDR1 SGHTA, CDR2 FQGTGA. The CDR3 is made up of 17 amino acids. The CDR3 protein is CASSLSGTSGSRDTQYF. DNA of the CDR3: TGTGCCAGCAGTTTATCCGGGACTAGCGGGAGTAGAGATACGCAGTATTTT.

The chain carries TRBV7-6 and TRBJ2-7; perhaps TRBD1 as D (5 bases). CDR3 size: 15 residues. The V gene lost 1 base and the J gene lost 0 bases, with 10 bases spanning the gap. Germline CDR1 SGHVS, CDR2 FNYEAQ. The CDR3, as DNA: TGTGCCAGCAGCTTAGAGACAGATAGCTCCTACGAGCAGTACTTC. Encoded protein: CASSLETDSSYEQYF.

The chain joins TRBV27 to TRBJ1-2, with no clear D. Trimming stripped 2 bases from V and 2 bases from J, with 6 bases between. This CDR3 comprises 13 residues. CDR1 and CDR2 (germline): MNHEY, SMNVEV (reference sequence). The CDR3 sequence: CASSLGRNYGYTF. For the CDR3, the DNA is TGTGCCAGCAGTTTAGGGCGGAACTATGGCTACACCTTC.

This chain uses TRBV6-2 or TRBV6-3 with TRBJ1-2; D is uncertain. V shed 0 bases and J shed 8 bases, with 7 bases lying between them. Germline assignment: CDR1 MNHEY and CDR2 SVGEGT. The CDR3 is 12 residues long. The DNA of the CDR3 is TGTGCCAGCAGTTACTCCCCGAGGGGCTACACCTTC. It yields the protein CASSYSPRGYTF.

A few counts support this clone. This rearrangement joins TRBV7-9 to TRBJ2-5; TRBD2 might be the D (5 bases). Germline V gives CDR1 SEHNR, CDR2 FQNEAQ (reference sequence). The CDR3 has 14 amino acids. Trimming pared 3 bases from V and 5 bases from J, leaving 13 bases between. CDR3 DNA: TGTGCCAGCAGCTTTTCGACGCGCGGGGAGACCCAGTACTTC. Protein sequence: CASSFSTRGETQYF.

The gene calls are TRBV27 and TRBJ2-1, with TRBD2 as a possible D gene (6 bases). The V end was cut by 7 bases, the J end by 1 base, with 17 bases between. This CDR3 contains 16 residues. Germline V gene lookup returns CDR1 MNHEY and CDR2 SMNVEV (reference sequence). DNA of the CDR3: TGTGCCAGCACCCCTTTGGGGGGACGGTCCTACAATGAGCAGTTCTTC. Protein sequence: CASTPLGGRSYNEQFF.

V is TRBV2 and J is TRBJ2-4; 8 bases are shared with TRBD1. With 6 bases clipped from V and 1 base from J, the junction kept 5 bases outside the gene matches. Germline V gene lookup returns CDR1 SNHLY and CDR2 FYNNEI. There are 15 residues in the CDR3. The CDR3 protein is CASRDRVNAKNIQYF. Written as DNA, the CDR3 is TGTGCCAGCAGGGACAGGGTAAACGCCAAAAACATTCAGTACTTC. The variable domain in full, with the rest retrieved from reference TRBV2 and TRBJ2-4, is EPEVTQTPSHQVTQMGQEVILRCVPISNHLYFYWYRQILGQKVEFLVSFYNNEISEKSEIFDDQFSVERPDGSNFTLKIRSTKLEDSAMYFCASRDRVNAKNIQYFGAGTRLSVL.

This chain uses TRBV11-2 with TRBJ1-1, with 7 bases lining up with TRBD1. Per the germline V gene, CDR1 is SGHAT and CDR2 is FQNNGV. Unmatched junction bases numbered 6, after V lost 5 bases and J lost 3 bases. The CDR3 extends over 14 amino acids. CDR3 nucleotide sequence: TGTGCCAGCAGCACCCAGGGGGGGGACACTGAAGCTTTCTTT. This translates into CASSTQGGDTEAFF.

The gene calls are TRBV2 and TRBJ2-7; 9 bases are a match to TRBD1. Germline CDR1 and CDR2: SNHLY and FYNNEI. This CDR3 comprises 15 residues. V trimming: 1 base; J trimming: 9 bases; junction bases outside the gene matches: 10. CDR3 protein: CASSEEGTGRSLQYF. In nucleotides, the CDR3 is TGTGCCAGCAGTGAAGAGGGGACAGGGAGGTCTCTGCAGTACTTC.

CDR3 in DNA: TGTGCCAGCTCAGCGACAGGGGAGGAGCAGTTCTTC. It yields the protein CASSATGEEQFF. V and J are TRBV18 and TRBJ2-1; 8 bases map to TRBD1. Germline CDR1 KGHSH, CDR2 LQKENI. V shed 5 bases, J shed 10 bases, and the junction held 4 bases outside the gene matches. This CDR3 contains 12 residues.

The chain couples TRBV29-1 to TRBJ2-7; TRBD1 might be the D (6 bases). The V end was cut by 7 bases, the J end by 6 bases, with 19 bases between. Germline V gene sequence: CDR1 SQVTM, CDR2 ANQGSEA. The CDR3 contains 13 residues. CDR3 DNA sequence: TGCAGCGCCCCGTCGGGACACCTTTGCGAGCAGTACTTC. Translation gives CSAPSGHLCEQYF.

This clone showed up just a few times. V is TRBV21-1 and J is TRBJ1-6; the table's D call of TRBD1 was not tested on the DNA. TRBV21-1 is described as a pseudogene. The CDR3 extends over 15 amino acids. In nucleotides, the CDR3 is TGTGCCAGCAGCAAACCGACAGGTCCTAATTCACCCCTCCACTTT. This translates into CASSKPTGPNSPLHF.

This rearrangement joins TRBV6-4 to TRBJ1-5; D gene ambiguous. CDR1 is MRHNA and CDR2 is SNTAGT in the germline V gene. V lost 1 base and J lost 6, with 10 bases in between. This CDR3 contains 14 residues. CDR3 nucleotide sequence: TGTGCCAGCAGTGACTTAGGAGGGTTTCAGCCCCAGCATTTT. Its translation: CASSDLGGFQPQHF.

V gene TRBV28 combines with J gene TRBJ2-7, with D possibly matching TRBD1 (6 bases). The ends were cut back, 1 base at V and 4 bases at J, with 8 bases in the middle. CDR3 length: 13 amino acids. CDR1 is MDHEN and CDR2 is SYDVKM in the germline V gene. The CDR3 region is CASSLLGAYEQYF. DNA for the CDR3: TGTGCCAGCAGTTTATTGGGGGCGTACGAGCAGTACTTC.